The 20 T cell receptor beta chains listed next were all sequenced from one sample in a study of T cell responses to AZD1222 COVID-19 vaccine. Sequencing used immunoSEQ multiplex PCR; TCRdb keeps in-frame clones, though not all of them. The sample includes 100,000 to 150,000 clones, over 75% of them seen just once. The source material was peripheral blood, sampled on day 0 of AZD1222 vaccination. All receptors derive from an adult in good health.

V gene TRBV18 combines with J gene TRBJ2-1; D may be TRBD1 (6 bases). CDR3 length equals 15 residues. The germline V gene has CDR1 KGHSH and CDR2 LQKENI. V shed 4 bases and J shed 0 bases, with 10 bases lying between them. Here the CDR3 reads CASSQQGSSYNEQFF. CDR3 sequence (DNA): TGTGCCAGCTCACAACAGGGTAGCTCCTACAATGAGCAGTTCTTC.

The chain is built from TRBV27 and TRBJ1-5; 10 bases agree with TRBD1. Germline loops: CDR1 MNHEY, CDR2 SMNVEV (reference sequence). This CDR3 contains 16 residues. J gave up 7 bases and V 6 bases, and 12 bases lay outside the gene matches. CDR3 DNA sequence: TGTGCCAGCAGCCCATTCCAGGACAGGGGGAGACAGCCCCAGCATTTT. Residues: CASSPFQDRGRQPQHF.

V and J are TRBV24-1 and TRBJ2-1, with 9 bases matching TRBD2. V was pared by 4 bases and J by 8 bases, with 11 bases of the junction left unmatched. This CDR3 spans 16 amino acids. Germline loops: CDR1 KGHDR, CDR2 SFDVKD. The CDR3 DNA follows: TGTGCCACCAGTGACCCCAATGGCGGGAGGGTGGATGAGCAGTTCTTC. This gives the protein CATSDPNGGRVDEQFF.

The chain couples TRBV10-2 to TRBJ2-3; D is tentatively TRBD1 or TRBD2 (6 bases each). The CDR3 is made up of 16 amino acids. V was shortened by 6 bases and J by 2 bases, with 18 bases between the two germline ends. Germline V gene data show CDR1 as WSHSY and CDR2 as SAAADI. CDR3 region: CASRDFTGRFTDTQYF. The CDR3 coding sequence is TGCGCCAGCAGGGATTTCACAGGGAGGTTCACAGATACGCAGTATTTT.

This chain links TRBV5-4 with TRBJ1-1; D not resolved. The CDR3 spans 16 residues. V lost 0 bases, J lost 3 bases, and 15 bases lay in between. The germline V gene encodes CDR1 SGHNT and CDR2 YYREEE (reference sequence). The CDR3 loop is CASSLGLRAGDTEAFF. The CDR3 region has the DNA TGTGCCAGCAGCTTGGGGCTCCGCGCCGGGGACACTGAAGCTTTCTTT.

J is TRBJ1-1 and V is TRBV5-6; D unresolved. This CDR3 comprises 14 residues. Germline V gene lookup returns CDR1 SGHDT and CDR2 YYEEEE. Trimming took off 0 bases at V and 0 bases at J, with 6 bases between the two ends. The CDR3 loop is CASSLGHLNTEAFF. DNA of the CDR3: TGTGCCAGCAGCTTGGGGCACTTGAACACTGAAGCTTTCTTT. Filled out from reference TRBV5-6 and TRBJ1-1, the complete variable domain reads DAGVTQSPTHLIKTRGQQVTLRCSPKSGHDTVSWYQQALGQGPQFIFQYYEEEERQRGNFPDRFSGHQFPNYSSELNVNALLLGDSALYLCASSLGHLNTEAFFGQGTRLTVV.

This rearrangement joins TRBV3-1 (or the pseudogene TRBV3-2) to TRBJ1-1, with a possible D match to TRBD1 (6 bases). Looked up from germline, CDR1 is LGHDT and CDR2 is YNNKEL (reference sequence). V was trimmed by 4 bases and J by 4 bases, leaving 16 bases between them. The CDR3 contains 15 residues. The CDR3 sequence: CASSPGAKDVTEAFF. The CDR3 region has the DNA TGTGCCAGCAGCCCAGGGGCCAAAGATGTCACTGAAGCTTTCTTT.

A single count supports this clone. This chain joins TRBV29-1 and TRBJ2-7; TRBD2 aligns across 11 bases. Losses at the gene ends were 7 bases for V and 3 bases for J; bases not matched to a gene: 2. Germline V gives CDR1 SQVTM, CDR2 ANQGSEA. CDR3 length equals 12 residues. In DNA form, the CDR3 reads TGCAGCGCAACTAGCGGGAGCTACGAGCAGTACTTC. Translation gives CSATSGSYEQYF.

The V gene is TRBV5-1, the J gene TRBJ2-7, with 7 positions matching TRBD1. Germline values: CDR1 SGHRS, CDR2 YFSETQ. The J segment lost 1 base and the V segment lost 0 bases, leaving 4 bases of the junction unmatched. This CDR3 contains 15 residues. CDR3 in DNA: TGCGCCAGCAGCTTGGTGACGGGACAGTCCTACGAGCAGTACTTC. Translation: CASSLVTGQSYEQYF.

The J gene is TRBJ2-7, the V gene TRBV11-3; D may be TRBD1 (7 bases). CDR1 is SGHNT, CDR2 YENEEA, per germline. Trimming took 1 base from V and 2 from J, leaving 9 bases between them. This CDR3 is 14 amino acids long. This CDR3 reads CASSLGRGPYEQYF. Here the CDR3 DNA reads TGTGCCAGCAGCTTAGGGAGGGGGCCCTACGAGCAGTACTTC.

The chain joins TRBV6-6 to TRBJ2-1; weak D call: TRBD2 (5 bases). Trimming cost V 2 bases and J 0 bases, with 8 bases left between them. The germline V gene has CDR1 MNHNY and CDR2 SVGAGI (reference sequence). This CDR3 comprises 15 residues. For the CDR3, the DNA is TGTGCCAGCAGTTACGTCGGGGACTCCTACAATGAGCAGTTCTTC. This encodes CASSYVGDSYNEQFF.

The rearrangement uses TRBV10-3 and TRBJ1-6; D call uncertain. Germline values: CDR1 ENHRY, CDR2 SYGVKD. The CDR3 runs to 13 residues. The CDR3 is CASSRSREEPLHF. CDR3 DNA: TGTGCATCCTCCAGGTCCCGCGAGGAGCCCCTCCACTTT.

The chain carries TRBV10-2 and TRBJ2-7; 7 nucleotides line up with TRBD1. V lost 10 bases and J lost 6; bases outside the gene matches: 12. The CDR3 is made up of 13 amino acids. Germline CDR1 and CDR2: WSHSY and SAAADI. CDR3 DNA sequence: TGCGCCACCCGGGACAGCCCTCTTCCCGAGCAGTACTTC. Protein product: CATRDSPLPEQYF.

V gene TRBV6-2 or TRBV6-3 combines with J gene TRBJ2-7, with 7 bases identical to TRBD2. The CDR3 totals 17 residues. CDR1 and CDR2 (germline): MNHEY, SVGEGT. V trimming: 3 bases; J trimming: 3 bases; junction bases outside the gene matches: 14. The CDR3 loop reads CASSYGASGTLRYEQYF. CDR3 sequence (DNA): TGTGCCAGCAGTTATGGGGCTAGCGGCACCCTACGCTACGAGCAGTACTTC.

This clone was found once. The chain uses TRBV7-2 and TRBJ2-4, with 10 bases matching TRBD1. The V and J ends lost 1 base and 6 bases, in that order; junction bases with no gene match: 12. Germline V CDR1 and CDR2: SGHTA, FQGNSA. The CDR3 sequence is 18 residues long. The CDR3 protein is CASSLGIPGQGTGNIQYF. The CDR3 region has the DNA TGTGCCAGCAGCTTAGGGATCCCGGGACAGGGGACGGGAAACATTCAGTACTTC.

This rearrangement joins TRBV4-1 to TRBJ2-1; D unresolved. Trimming pared 1 base from V and 9 bases from J, leaving 7 bases between. The CDR3 length is 12 residues. The germline CDR1 and CDR2 sequences are MGHRA and YSYEKL. The CDR3 DNA is TGCGCCAGCAGCCAAGTGATAGGTGAGCAGTTCTTC. Its protein product is CASSQVIGEQFF.

The CDR3 here is CASSLDGGAVRANYGYTF. The CDR3 nucleotides are TGCGCCAGCAGCTTGGATGGGGGCGCGGTTAGGGCTAACTATGGCTACACCTTC. This rearrangement joins TRBV5-1 to TRBJ1-2; D perhaps matches TRBD1 (6 bases). Trimming took 0 bases from V and 0 from J, leaving 18 bases between them. In germline, CDR1 is SGHRS, CDR2 YFSETQ. This CDR3 spans 18 amino acids. The whole variable domain, filled in from reference TRBV5-1 and TRBJ1-2, reads KAGVTQTPRYLIKTRGQQVTLSCSPISGHRSVSWYQQTPGQGLQFLFEYFSETQRNKGNFPGRFSGRQFSNSRSEMNVSTLELGDSALYLCASSLDGGAVRANYGYTFGSGTRLTVV.

The V call is TRBV2, the J call TRBJ2-5, with 8 bases matching TRBD1. The CDR3 sequence is 16 residues long. Trimming removed 0 bases from V and 5 bases from J; junction bases left unmatched: 8. Per germline, CDR1 SNHLY and CDR2 FYNNEI. CDR3 in DNA: TGTGCCAGCAGTGAAGCTGCCAGGGGGCGCCGGGAGACCCAGTACTTC. Protein: CASSEAARGRRETQYF.

J is TRBJ2-3 and V is TRBV24-1, with 13 bases matching TRBD2. The CDR3 covers 16 residues. J lost 7 bases, V lost 2 bases, and 5 bases had no gene match. The germline V gene has CDR1 KGHDR and CDR2 SFDVKD. CDR3 bases: TGTGCCACCAGTGATTCCGGACTAGCGGGAGTTAATACGCAGTATTTT. Translating gives CATSDSGLAGVNTQYF.

V usage is TRBV25-1 and J usage is TRBJ1-3; D gene uncertain. V was clipped by 2 bases and J by 2 bases, with 7 bases between them. Germline V lookup: CDR1 MGHDK, CDR2 SYGVNS. The CDR3 has 14 amino acids. The CDR3 here is CASSEESTGNTIYF. Written as DNA, the CDR3 is TGTGCCAGCAGTGAAGAGAGTACTGGAAACACCATATATTTT.